Listed below are T cell receptor beta chains from one sample, sequenced in a study of Tregs in tolerant kidney transplant recipients. Only in-frame clones appear in the TCRdb table, and some are missing; sequencing was by immunoSEQ multiplex PCR. This sample has about 110,000 clones, with around 90% found just once. The specimen was CD4+ T cells from blood, collected before the transplant. These receptors were collected from a human donor who received a combined kidney and bone marrow transplant. CDR3s include the opening cysteine and the closing phenylalanine or tryptophan. The order of the fields is V gene, J gene, clone size, D gene, CDR3 protein, CDR3 DNA. D genes are given only for firm matches. Only part of the rows carry a size: once, few, many, or a class if the clone is expanded.

>TRBV29-1|TRBJ2-2|NA|TRBD1
CSGTGGNTGELFF
TGCAGCGGGACAGGGGGCAACACCGGGGAGCTGTTTTTT
>TRBV9|TRBJ2-4|NA|TRBD2
CASSVAGLAGVNIQYF
TGTGCCAGCAGCGTAGCAGGACTAGCGGGAGTTAACATTCAGTACTTC
>TRBV7-2|TRBJ2-1|NA|NA
CASSLGGGHYNEQFF
TGTGCCAGCAGCTTAGGAGGGGGTCACTACAATGAGCAGTTCTTC
>TRBV15|TRBJ2-7|NA|TRBD2
CATSRELSGRADEQYF
TGTGCCACCAGCAGAGAGCTCAGTGGGAGGGCCGACGAGCAGTACTTC
>TRBV5-1|TRBJ2-7|NA|NA
CASSSGPPPSYEQYF
TGCGCCAGCAGCTCAGGGCCACCCCCATCCTACGAGCAGTACTTC
>TRBV12-1|TRBJ1-5|once|NA
CASSSSGGVMLQPQHF
TGTGCCAGCAGCTCCAGCGGAGGGGTAATGCTTCAGCCCCAGCATTTT
>TRBV5-6|TRBJ1-2|NA|NA
CASSWGQDGYTF
TGTGCCAGCAGCTGGGGCCAGGATGGCTACACCTTC
>TRBV7-9|TRBJ2-1|NA|TRBD2
CASSTGTSGRALPNNEQFF
TGTGCCAGCAGCACCGGGACTAGCGGGAGGGCCCTTCCTAACAATGAGCAGTTCTTC
>TRBV7-2|TRBJ1-1|NA|NA
CASSKAQATNTEAFF
TGTGCCAGCAGCAAAGCCCAGGCTACGAACACTGAAGCTTTCTTT
>TRBV2|TRBJ1-1|NA|NA
CASSGEGGMNTEAFF
TGTGCCAGCAGTGGGGAGGGAGGGATGAACACTGAAGCTTTCTTT
>TRBV2|TRBJ2-3|NA|NA
CASTGGDTQYF
TGTGCCAGCACGGGTGGAGATACGCAGTATTTT
>TRBV28|TRBJ2-7|NA|NA
CASSFGFFETYEQYF
TGTGCCAGCAGTTTCGGGTTTTTTGAGACCTACGAGCAGTACTTC
>TRBV6-6|TRBJ1-1|NA|NA
CASSSGGGGPEAFF
TGTGCCAGCAGTTCGGGCGGGGGTGGCCCTGAAGCTTTCTTT
>TRBV5-5|TRBJ1-3|NA|TRBD1
CASSSVPGQGQGGNTIYF
TGTGCCAGCAGTTCCGTTCCAGGACAGGGCCAAGGTGGAAACACCATATATTTT
>TRBV7-8|TRBJ2-2|NA|TRBD1
CASSLARDRGAGELFF
TGTGCCAGCAGCTTAGCGAGGGACAGGGGGGCCGGGGAGCTGTTTTTT
>TRBV10-1|TRBJ2-5|few|TRBD2
CASSAGTSVETQYF
TGCGCCAGCAGTGCCGGGACTAGCGTAGAGACCCAGTACTTC
>TRBV11-2|TRBJ2-6|NA|NA
CASSLDRASGANVLTF
TGTGCCAGCAGCTTAGATCGAGCCTCTGGGGCCAACGTCCTGACTTTC
>TRBV6-1|TRBJ1-5|NA|NA
CASSVGRGLNQPQHF
TGTGCCAGCAGTGTTGGGAGAGGGCTCAATCAGCCCCAGCATTTT